Included here is one T cell receptor beta chain sequence, with context. The antigen is unknown. Germline CDR1 is MDHEN and CDR2 is SYDVKM. The CDR3 covers 16 residues. The data were taken from a study of blood T cells in healthy people across ages. Study background: Template switching caught about one barcoded beta molecule for each two T cells.

General study points: There were more naive CD4+ cells and higher diversity in long-lived donors than in aged donors.

The second PCR ran about 6 to 12 cycles with a sample-barcoded 5' primer and J-beta primers. Template switching added a 12-random-nucleotide identifier to every cDNA molecule. TCRdb independently ran MiXCR on the 5' RACE reads; one entry per CDR3 protein. The sample carries over 1,500,000 distinct CDR3 sequences, about 50% recorded once. V is TRBV28 and J is TRBJ2-5; 8 bases are shared with TRBD1. TRBJ2-7 matches the DNA end more closely, so the J call is doubtful. Sequences were obtained from blood. The clonotype comes from a woman between 40 and 50 years old in good health. CDR3 amino acids: CASSASTGTGLYEQYF. As DNA, the CDR3 is TGTGCCAGCAGCGCCTCTACCGGGACAGGTCTCTACGAGCAGTACTTC.